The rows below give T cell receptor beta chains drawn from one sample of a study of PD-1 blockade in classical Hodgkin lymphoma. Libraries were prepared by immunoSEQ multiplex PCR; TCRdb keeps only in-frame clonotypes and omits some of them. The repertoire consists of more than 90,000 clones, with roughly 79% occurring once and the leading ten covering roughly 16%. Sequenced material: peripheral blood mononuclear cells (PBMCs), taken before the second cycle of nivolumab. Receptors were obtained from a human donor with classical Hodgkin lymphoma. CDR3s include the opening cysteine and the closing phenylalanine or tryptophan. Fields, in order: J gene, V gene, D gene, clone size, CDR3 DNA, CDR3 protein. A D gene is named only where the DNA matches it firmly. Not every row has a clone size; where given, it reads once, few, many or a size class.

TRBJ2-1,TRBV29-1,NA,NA,TGCAGCGTTGTAGCGGAGAGCTACAATGAGCAGTTCTTC,CSVVAESYNEQFF
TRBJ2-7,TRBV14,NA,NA,TGTGCCAGCAGCCAAGGGCTCTTCTACGAGCAGTACTTC,CASSQGLFYEQYF
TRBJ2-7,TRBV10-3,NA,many,TGTGCCATCAGGAACTCCTACGAGCAGTACTTC,CAIRNSYEQYF
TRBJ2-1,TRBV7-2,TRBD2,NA,TGTGCCAGCACACGGACTAGCGGCCACAATGAGCAGTTCTTC,CASTRTSGHNEQFF
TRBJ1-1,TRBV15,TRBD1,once,TGTGCCACCAGCAGCCCCACCGGGACAGGGGTGGTGAACACTGAAGCTTTCTTT,CATSSPTGTGVVNTEAFF
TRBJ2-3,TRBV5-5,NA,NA,TGTGCCAGCAGCTTGGGGGCGGAGATCACAGATACGCAGTATTTT,CASSLGAEITDTQYF
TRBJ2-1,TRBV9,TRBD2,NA,TGTGCCAGCAGCGCTAGCGGGTTACTCTCCTACAATGAGCAGTTCTTC,CASSASGLLSYNEQFF
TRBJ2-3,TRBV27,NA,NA,TGTGCCAGCCAACTAAACGGCGGGCTTAGCACAGATACGCAGTATTTT,CASQLNGGLSTDTQYF
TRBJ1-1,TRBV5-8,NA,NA,TGTGCCAGCAGCTTAATCAGGTTTCGCGGAGCTTTCTTT,CASSLIRFRGAFF
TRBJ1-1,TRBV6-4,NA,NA,TGTGCCAGCAGGTTGGAGATGGGCACTGAAGCTTTCTTT,CASRLEMGTEAFF
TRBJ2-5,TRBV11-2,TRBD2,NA,TGTGCCAGCAGCGCCCGGACTAGCGGTCCAGAGACCCAGTACTTC,CASSARTSGPETQYF
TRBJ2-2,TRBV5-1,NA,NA,TGCGCCAGCAGCCAAGAAATCACCGGGGAGCTGTTTTTT,CASSQEITGELFF
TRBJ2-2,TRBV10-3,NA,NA,TGTGCCCTCAGGGGGACTTCCACCGGGGAGCTGTTTTTT,CALRGTSTGELFF
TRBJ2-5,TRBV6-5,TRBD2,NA,TGTACCAGCAGTTACCAGCTAGCGGGACAAGAGACCCAGTACTTC,CTSSYQLAGQETQYF
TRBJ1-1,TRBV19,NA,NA,TGTGCCAGTAGTATCCTCGGCCAGCACACTGAAGCTTTCTTT,CASSILGQHTEAFF
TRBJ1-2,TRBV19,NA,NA,TGTGCCAGTAGCCAAGGGTTGGGGTATGGCTACACCTTC,CASSQGLGYGYTF
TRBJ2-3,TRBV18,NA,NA,TGTGCCAGCTCCGATGCGGGTACGGGAATCACAGATACGCAGTATTTT,CASSDAGTGITDTQYF
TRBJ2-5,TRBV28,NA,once,TGTGCCAGCAGTCTCCTGAATGGACTCGTTACAAAGACCCAGTACTTC,CASSLLNGLVTKTQYF
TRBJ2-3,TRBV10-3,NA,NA,TGTGCCATCAGTGAGGGCGGCCTTTACACAGATACGCAGTATTTT,CAISEGGLYTDTQYF
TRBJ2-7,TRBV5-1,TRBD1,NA,TGCGCCAGCAGCTCGAGACAGGGGGGTTCCTACGAGCAGTACTTC,CASSSRQGGSYEQYF
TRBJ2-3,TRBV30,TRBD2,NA,TGTGCCTGGGGACTAGCGGGAGGAGCCACAGATACGCAGTATTTT,CAWGLAGGATDTQYF